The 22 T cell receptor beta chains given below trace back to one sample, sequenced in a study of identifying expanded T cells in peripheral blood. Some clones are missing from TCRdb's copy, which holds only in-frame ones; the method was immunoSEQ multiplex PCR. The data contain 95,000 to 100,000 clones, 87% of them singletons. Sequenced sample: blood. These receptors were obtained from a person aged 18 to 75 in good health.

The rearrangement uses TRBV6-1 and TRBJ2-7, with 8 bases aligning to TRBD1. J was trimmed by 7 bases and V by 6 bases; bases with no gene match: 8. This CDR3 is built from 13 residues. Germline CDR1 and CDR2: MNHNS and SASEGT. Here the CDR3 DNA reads TGTGCCAGCAGGCAGGGGGCGCCGAGGGAGCAGTACTTC. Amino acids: CASRQGAPREQYF.

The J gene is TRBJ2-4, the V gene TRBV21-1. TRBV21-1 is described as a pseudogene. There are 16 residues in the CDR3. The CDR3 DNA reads TGTGCCAGCAGCAAAGGTAAAGGGGGGCTGACATACATTCAGTACTTC. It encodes CASSKGKGGLTYIQYF.

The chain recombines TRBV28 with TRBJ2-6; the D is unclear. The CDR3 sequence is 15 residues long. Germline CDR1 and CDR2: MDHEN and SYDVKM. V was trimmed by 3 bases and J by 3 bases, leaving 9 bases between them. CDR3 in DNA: TGTGCCAGCAGTTTTGGAAGCCTTGGGGCCAACGTCCTGACTTTC. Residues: CASSFGSLGANVLTF.

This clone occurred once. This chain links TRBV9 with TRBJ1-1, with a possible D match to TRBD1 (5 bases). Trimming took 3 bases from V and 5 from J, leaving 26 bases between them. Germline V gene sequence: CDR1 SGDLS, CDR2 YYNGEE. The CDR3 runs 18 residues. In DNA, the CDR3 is TGTGCCAGCAGCGACTCGAGCCGGGACGCTCTTTTGGGAACTGAAGCTTTCTTT. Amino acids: CASSDSSRDALLGTEAFF. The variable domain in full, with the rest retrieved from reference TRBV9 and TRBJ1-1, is DSGVTQTPKHLITATGQRVTLRCSPRSGDLSVYWYQQSLDQGLQFLIQYYNGEERAKGNILERFSAQQFPDLHSELNLSSLELGDSALYFCASSDSSRDALLGTEAFFGQGTRLTVV.

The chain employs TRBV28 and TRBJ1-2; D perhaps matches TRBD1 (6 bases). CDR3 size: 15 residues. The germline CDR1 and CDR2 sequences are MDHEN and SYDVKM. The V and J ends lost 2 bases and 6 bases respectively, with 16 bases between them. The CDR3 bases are TGTGCCAGCAGTTTAGGAGGGAACAGGGAACATGGCTACACCTTC. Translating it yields CASSLGGNREHGYTF.

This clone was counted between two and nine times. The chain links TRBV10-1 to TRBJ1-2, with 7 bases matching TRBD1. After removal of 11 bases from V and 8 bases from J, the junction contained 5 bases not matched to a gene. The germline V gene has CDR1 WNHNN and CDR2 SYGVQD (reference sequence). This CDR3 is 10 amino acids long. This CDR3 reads CAFQGDGYTF. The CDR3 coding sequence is TGCGCCTTTCAGGGGGACGGCTACACCTTC.

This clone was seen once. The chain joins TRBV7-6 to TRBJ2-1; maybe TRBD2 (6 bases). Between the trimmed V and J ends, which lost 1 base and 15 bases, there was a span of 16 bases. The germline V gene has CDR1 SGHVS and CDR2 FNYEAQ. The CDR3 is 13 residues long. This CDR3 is CASSLELGQGLFF. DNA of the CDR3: TGTGCCAGCAGCTTAGAATTGGGGCAGGGACTGTTCTTC.

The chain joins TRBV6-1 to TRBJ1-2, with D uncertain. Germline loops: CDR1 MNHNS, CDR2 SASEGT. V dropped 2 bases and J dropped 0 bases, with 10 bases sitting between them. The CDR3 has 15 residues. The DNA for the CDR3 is TGTGCCAGCAGTGAACGGGCGGGTACTAACTATGGCTACACCTTC. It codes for CASSERAGTNYGYTF.

In nucleotides, the CDR3 is TGCGCCAGCAGGTTGCATGAAAAACTGTTTTTT. Protein product: CASRLHEKLFF. The V call is TRBV5-1, the J call TRBJ1-4; D not certain. CDR1 is SGHRS, CDR2 YFSETQ, per germline. V was pared by 5 bases and J by 6 bases, with 5 bases between. This CDR3 is built from 11 residues. Full variable domain (outside the CDR3, taken from reference TRBV5-1 and TRBJ1-4): KAGVTQTPRYLIKTRGQQVTLSCSPISGHRSVSWYQQTPGQGLQFLFEYFSETQRNKGNFPGRFSGRQFSNSRSEMNVSTLELGDSALYLCASRLHEKLFFGSGTQLSVL.

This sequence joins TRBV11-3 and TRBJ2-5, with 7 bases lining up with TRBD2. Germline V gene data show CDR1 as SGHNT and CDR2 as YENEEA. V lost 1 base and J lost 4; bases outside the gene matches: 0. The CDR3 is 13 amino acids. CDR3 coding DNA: TGTGCCAGCAGCTTAGGGGGGGGAGAGACCCAGTACTTC. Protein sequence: CASSLGGGETQYF.

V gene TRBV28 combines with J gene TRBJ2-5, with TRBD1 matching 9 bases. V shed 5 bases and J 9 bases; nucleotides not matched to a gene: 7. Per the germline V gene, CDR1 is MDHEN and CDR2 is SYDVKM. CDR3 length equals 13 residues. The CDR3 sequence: CASSMTGGEAQYF. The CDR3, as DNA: TGTGCCAGCAGTATGACAGGGGGGGAGGCCCAGTACTTC.

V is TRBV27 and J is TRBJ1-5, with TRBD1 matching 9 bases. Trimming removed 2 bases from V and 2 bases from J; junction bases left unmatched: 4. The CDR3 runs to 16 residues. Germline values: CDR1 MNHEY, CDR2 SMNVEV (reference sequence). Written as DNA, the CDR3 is TGTGCCAGCAGTTTAAGGGGACAGGGTGGCAATCAGCCCCAGCATTTT. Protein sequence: CASSLRGQGGNQPQHF.

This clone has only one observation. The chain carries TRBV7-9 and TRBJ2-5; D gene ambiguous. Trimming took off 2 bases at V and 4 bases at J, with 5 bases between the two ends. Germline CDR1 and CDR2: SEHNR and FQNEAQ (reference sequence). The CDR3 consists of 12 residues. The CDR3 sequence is CASSLHGETQYF. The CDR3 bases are TGTGCCAGCAGCTTACACGGAGAGACCCAGTACTTC.

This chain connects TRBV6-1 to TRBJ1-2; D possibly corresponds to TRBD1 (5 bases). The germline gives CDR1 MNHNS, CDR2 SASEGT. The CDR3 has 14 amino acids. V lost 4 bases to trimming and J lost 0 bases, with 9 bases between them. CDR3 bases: TGTGCCAGCAGTGCAACGACAGCTAACTATGGCTACACCTTC. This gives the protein CASSATTANYGYTF.

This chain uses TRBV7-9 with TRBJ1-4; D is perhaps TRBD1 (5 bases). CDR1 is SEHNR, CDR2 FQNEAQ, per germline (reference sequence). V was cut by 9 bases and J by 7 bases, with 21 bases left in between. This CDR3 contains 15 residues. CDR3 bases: TGTGCCAGTAAGGGAGAACAGGAGGAAATTGAAAAACTGTTTTTT. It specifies CASKGEQEEIEKLFF. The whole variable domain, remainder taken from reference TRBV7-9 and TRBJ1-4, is DTGVSQNPRHKITKRGQNVTFRCDPISEHNRLYWYRQTLGQGPEFLTYFQNEAQLEKSRLLSDRFSAERPKGSFSTLEIQRTEQGDSAMYLCASKGEQEEIEKLFFGSGTQLSVL.

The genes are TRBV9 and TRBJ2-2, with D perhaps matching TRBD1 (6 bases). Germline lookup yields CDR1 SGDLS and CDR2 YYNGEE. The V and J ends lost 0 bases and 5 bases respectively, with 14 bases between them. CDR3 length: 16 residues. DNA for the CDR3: TGTGCCAGCAGCGTAGCTGACCCAGGGGAAACCGGGGAGCTGTTTTTT. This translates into CASSVADPGETGELFF.

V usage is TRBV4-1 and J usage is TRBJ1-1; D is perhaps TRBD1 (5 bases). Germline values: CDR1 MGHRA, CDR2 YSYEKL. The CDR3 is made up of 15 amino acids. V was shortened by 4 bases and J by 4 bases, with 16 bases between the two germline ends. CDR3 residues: CASSPNTGVGTEAFF. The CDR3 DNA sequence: TGCGCCAGCAGCCCAAACACGGGGGTCGGCACTGAAGCTTTCTTT.

The CDR3 DNA sequence: TGTGCCAGCAGCTTAGGACTAGGGCGTTCCTACGAGCAGTACTTC. Translated: CASSLGLGRSYEQYF. V gene TRBV7-6 combines with J gene TRBJ2-7; D perhaps matches TRBD2 (6 bases). The germline V gene encodes CDR1 SGHVS and CDR2 FNYEAQ. This CDR3 spans 15 amino acids. Trimming left V 1 base short and J 1 base short, with 11 bases between.

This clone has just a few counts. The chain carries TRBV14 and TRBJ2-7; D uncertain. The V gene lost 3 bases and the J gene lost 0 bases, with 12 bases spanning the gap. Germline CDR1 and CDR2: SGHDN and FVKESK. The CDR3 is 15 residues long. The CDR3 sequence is CASSHKERPSYEQYF. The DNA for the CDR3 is TGTGCCAGCAGCCACAAGGAAAGACCCTCCTACGAGCAGTACTTC.

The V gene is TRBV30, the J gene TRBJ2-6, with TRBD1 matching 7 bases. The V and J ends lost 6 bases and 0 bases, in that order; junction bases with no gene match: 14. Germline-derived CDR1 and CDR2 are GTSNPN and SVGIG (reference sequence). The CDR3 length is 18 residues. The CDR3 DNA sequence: TGTGCCTGTCGGTTCCGGGACAGCTTAATCTCTGGGGCCAACGTCCTGACTTTC. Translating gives CACRFRDSLISGANVLTF.

The CDR3 loop is CASSEGQGAIYEQYF. The CDR3 coding sequence is TGTGCCAGCTCGGAAGGACAGGGGGCAATCTACGAGCAGTACTTC. The chain combines TRBV18 with TRBJ2-7; 11 bases line up with TRBD1. The CDR3 spans 15 residues. The V gene end was trimmed by 6 bases and the J gene end by 3 bases; junction bases not matched to a gene: 7. Germline CDR1 KGHSH, CDR2 LQKENI.

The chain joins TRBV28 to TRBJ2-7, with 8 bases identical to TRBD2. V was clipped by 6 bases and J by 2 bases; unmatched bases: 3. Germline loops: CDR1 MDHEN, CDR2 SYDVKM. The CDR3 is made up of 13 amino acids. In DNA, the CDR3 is TGTGCCAGCAGCCGGGGGGGTACCTACGAGCAGTACTTC. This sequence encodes CASSRGGTYEQYF. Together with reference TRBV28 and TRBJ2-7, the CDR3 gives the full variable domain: DVKVTQSSRYLVKRTGEKVFLECVQDMDHENMFWYRQDPGLGLRLIYFSYDVKMKEKGDIPEGYSVSREKKERFSLILESASTNQTSMYLCASSRGGTYEQYFGPGTRLTVT.